The next 18 T cell receptor beta chains were all read from a single sample in a study of spatial heterogeneity in lung cancer (dated by TCRdb to between 2018 and 2021). Library creation used 5' RACE. TCRdb lists the instrument as NextSeq 500. TCRdb trimmed the raw reads at Q25, called clones with MiXCR and kept productive beta chains. A single entry per CDR3 protein holds the most common genes and DNA from its merged rows. Present in this sample are just over 75,000 distinct CDR3 sequences, 8% of which were seen just once. Of the sample, almost 7% is held by the ten largest clones. In the paper's terms, the time point label means: sample taken at primary tumor resection. Sample: PBMCs, taken at surgery. These TCRs come from a male donor with early-stage non-small cell lung cancer.

This clonotype was seen ten or more times. This rearrangement joins TRBV18 to TRBJ1-1, with a weak D call TRBD1 (6 bases). CDR1 and CDR2 (germline): KGHSH, LQKENI. This CDR3 has 14 amino acids. Trimming shortened V by 3 bases and J by 1 base, and 9 bases separated the two germline ends. CDR3 nucleotide sequence: TGTGCCAGCTCACCTCGGACAGCGAACACTGAAGCTTTCTTT. Translating gives CASSPRTANTEAFF.

In this sample, this clonotype turned up many times. V gene TRBV29-1 combines with J gene TRBJ2-3; possible D gene TRBD2, 5 bases. Germline values: CDR1 SQVTM, CDR2 ANQGSEA. V was pared by 2 bases and J by 3 bases, with 9 bases between. The length of the CDR3 is 13 residues. The CDR3 is CSVERGRTDTQYF. CDR3 sequence (DNA): TGCAGCGTTGAAAGAGGGCGTACAGATACGCAGTATTTT.

This clonotype was seen at least ten times. The rearrangement links TRBV3-1 to TRBJ1-6; possible D gene TRBD1, 6 bases. V lost 6 bases, J lost 5 bases, and 14 bases lay in between. The V gene's germline CDR1 is LGHDT and CDR2 YNNKEL (reference sequence). The CDR3 loop spans 15 amino acids. CDR3 DNA: TGTGCCAGCAGTCCAACGGACAGTAATAATTCACCCCTCCACTTT. Amino acid sequence: CASSPTDSNNSPLHF.

This clonotype appeared many times. The chain couples TRBV7-9 to TRBJ2-5, with 8 bases matching TRBD2. There are 14 residues in the CDR3. V dropped 5 bases and J dropped 4; count of bases not matched to a gene: 6. Germline V gene data show CDR1 as SEHNR and CDR2 as FQNEAQ (reference sequence). In nucleotides, the CDR3 is TGTGCCAGCAGCCGGATAGCGGGACGAGAGACCCAGTACTTC. Translating gives CASSRIAGRETQYF.

This clonotype appeared many times. V and J are TRBV3-1 and TRBJ2-2; tentative D call: TRBD2 (6 bases). The CDR3 extends over 17 amino acids. Germline V gene sequence: CDR1 LGHDT, CDR2 YNNKEL (reference sequence). V shed 0 bases and J shed 1 base, with 12 bases lying between them. CDR3 nucleotides: TGTGCCAGCAGCCAAGATCGCGGGACCATGAACACCGGGGAGCTGTTTTTT. Protein sequence: CASSQDRGTMNTGELFF.

This clonotype was counted ten times or more. The V gene is TRBV24-1, the J gene TRBJ2-1, with D unresolved. The V gene's germline CDR1 is KGHDR and CDR2 SFDVKD. The V gene lost 3 bases and the J gene lost 9 bases, with 8 bases spanning the gap. This CDR3 has 12 amino acids. In DNA form, the CDR3 reads TGTGCCACCAGTGATCAGACTTTTGAGCAGTTCTTC. Protein: CATSDQTFEQFF.

The chain links TRBV3-1 to TRBJ2-2; 7 bases fit TRBD1. The germline gives CDR1 LGHDT, CDR2 YNNKEL (reference sequence). V trimming: 8 bases; J trimming: 5 bases; junction bases outside the gene matches: 5. The CDR3 spans 13 residues. CDR3 coding DNA: TGTGCCAGCGACCGGGACAGAACCGGGGAGCTGTTTTTT. Protein product: CASDRDRTGELFF.

This clonotype was detected only a few times. V gene TRBV30 combines with J gene TRBJ1-5, with D hard to call. The CDR3 runs 15 residues. V was cut by 2 bases and J by 1 base, with 12 bases left in between. The V gene's germline CDR1 is GTSNPN and CDR2 SVGIG (reference sequence). This CDR3 is CAWSFWSASNQPQHF. The CDR3 nucleotides read TGTGCCTGGAGTTTTTGGTCCGCAAGCAATCAGCCCCAGCATTTT.

The chain uses TRBV5-1 and TRBJ2-3, with 9 bases that match TRBD2. Losses at the gene ends were 4 bases for V and 2 bases for J; bases not matched to a gene: 8. CDR3 size: 16 residues. From germline, CDR1 is SGHRS and CDR2 YFSETQ. CDR3 coding DNA: TGCGCCAGCAGCAAGATGACTAGCGGATTCACAGATACGCAGTATTTT. It codes for CASSKMTSGFTDTQYF.

This clonotype was picked up many times. The rearrangement joins TRBV5-1 to TRBJ2-3; 14 bases map to TRBD2. Trimming removed 0 bases from V and 4 bases from J; junction bases left unmatched: 4. The germline V gene has CDR1 SGHRS and CDR2 YFSETQ. This CDR3 comprises 17 residues. The CDR3 here is CASSLEGLAGVPDTQYF. The CDR3 DNA is TGCGCCAGCAGCTTGGAGGGACTAGCGGGGGTGCCAGATACGCAGTATTTT. Full variable domain (missing parts from reference TRBV5-1 and TRBJ2-3): KAGVTQTPRYLIKTRGQQVTLSCSPISGHRSVSWYQQTPGQGLQFLFEYFSETQRNKGNFPGRFSGRQFSNSRSEMNVSTLELGDSALYLCASSLEGLAGVPDTQYFGPGTRLTVL.

This clonotype has ten or more counts. The genes are TRBV25-1 and TRBJ1-5, with D perhaps TRBD1 (5 bases). This CDR3 has 14 amino acids. Germline V lookup: CDR1 MGHDK, CDR2 SYGVNS. With 3 bases removed from V and 10 bases from J, the gap between germline ends came to 16 bases. The CDR3 sequence is CASSEGRGIYPQHF. In nucleotides, the CDR3 is TGTGCCAGCAGTGAGGGGAGGGGCATATATCCCCAGCATTTT. Using reference TRBV25-1 and TRBJ1-5 for the parts outside the CDR3, the full variable domain is EADIYQTPRYLVIGTGKKITLECSQTMGHDKMYWYQQDPGMELHLIHYSYGVNSTEKGDLSSESTVSRIRTEHFPLTLESARPSHTSQYLCASSEGRGIYPQHFGDGTRLSIL.

The gene calls are TRBV5-4 and TRBJ2-7; D is perhaps TRBD1 (7 bases). The CDR3 runs to 13 residues. The germline CDR1 and CDR2 sequences are SGHNT and YYREEE (reference sequence). The ends were cut back, 4 bases at V and 5 bases at J, with 13 bases in the middle. CDR3 coding DNA: TGTGCCAGCAGCCCGGGACAGCGGGACGAGCAGTACTTC. The encoded protein is CASSPGQRDEQYF.

This clonotype was detected a few times. V gene TRBV7-3 combines with J gene TRBJ2-1; D is perhaps TRBD2 (6 bases). The length of the CDR3 is 13 residues. Germline V lookup: CDR1 SGHTA, CDR2 FQGTGA. V shed 4 bases and J shed 9 bases, with 13 bases lying between them. In DNA form, the CDR3 reads TGTGCCAGCAGCTCGGACGGCGGGACTGAGCAGTTCTTC. Translated: CASSSDGGTEQFF.

Ten or more counts support this clonotype. The rearrangement links TRBV29-1 to TRBJ2-5; D uncertain. CDR1 is SQVTM, CDR2 ANQGSEA, per germline. V lost 3 bases and J lost 0, with 5 bases in between. The length of the CDR3 is 12 residues. CDR3 DNA sequence: TGCAGCGTTGATACGGACCAAGAGACCCAGTACTTC. Translated: CSVDTDQETQYF.

This clonotype has more than one count but fewer than ten. CDR3 nucleotide sequence: TGTGCCAGCAGTCTCCCAACAGGGAATTCACCCCTCCACTTT. This sequence encodes CASSLPTGNSPLHF. The V gene is TRBV7-9, the J gene TRBJ1-6, with a tentative D call TRBD1 (6 bases). CDR1 is SEHNR, CDR2 FQNEAQ, per germline (reference sequence). The germline V and J ends were trimmed by 6 bases and 7 bases, with 13 bases remaining between them. The CDR3 has 14 amino acids.

This clonotype was counted ten times or more. The rearrangement links TRBV7-2 to TRBJ1-2; a possible D gene is TRBD1 (5 bases). Germline CDR1 SGHTA, CDR2 FQGNSA. The V gene lost 4 bases and the J gene lost 4 bases, with 16 bases spanning the gap. The CDR3 consists of 15 residues. The CDR3 coding sequence is TGTGCCAGCAGCTCCCCAGGGAGTTGGAGCTATGGCTACACCTTC. Encoded protein: CASSSPGSWSYGYTF. Drawing the rest from reference TRBV7-2 and TRBJ1-2, the complete variable domain is GAGVSQSPSNKVTEKGKDVELRCDPISGHTALYWYRQSLGQGLEFLIYFQGNSAPDKSGLPSDRFSAERTGGSVSTLTIQRTQQEDSAVYLCASSSPGSWSYGYTFGSGTRLTVV.

This clonotype was recorded at least ten times. This chain connects TRBV20-1 to TRBJ2-3; 9 positions agree with TRBD2. The V segment lost 6 bases and the J segment 2 bases; nucleotides outside the gene matches: 9. Germline loops: CDR1 DFQATT, CDR2 SNEGSKA (reference sequence). This CDR3 has 15 amino acids. The CDR3 here is CSALSGSGDTDTQYF. DNA for the CDR3: TGCAGTGCGCTTAGCGGGAGTGGTGACACAGATACGCAGTATTTT.

There are many counts of this clonotype. The chain carries TRBV12-3 or TRBV12-4 and TRBJ1-6; no clear D gene. Trimming stripped 5 bases from V and 7 bases from J, with 15 bases between. The CDR3 consists of 15 residues. For the CDR3, the DNA is TGTGCCAGCAGTCCTAGCCCGGGCGGGAATTCACCCCTCCACTTT. Translation: CASSPSPGGNSPLHF.